This T cell receptor beta chain derives from a study of blood T cell repertoires in COVID-19. For the study at large: Whether acute or convalescent, the COVID-19 samples came from the United States, Italy and Spain. Sources were T cells, B-cell-depleted T cells, or PBMCs; the material itself was cDNA or gDNA.

In this sample, this clone turned up a few times. Original handling: Cell counts per sample came from amplifying reference gene primers. The method was immunoSEQ multiplex PCR; TCRdb's version includes in-frame clones alone and lacks a portion of them. D and trimming were read from the DNA, whereas the V and J calls and clone size are those reported in that table. The sample yields 250,000 to 400,000 clones, under 90% seen once. Germline lookup yields CDR1 LNHDA and CDR2 SQIVND (reference sequence). The CDR3 runs to 11 residues. Between the trimmed V and J ends, which lost 4 bases and 14 bases, there was a span of 12 bases.

This sequence joins TRBV19 and TRBJ2-1, with a weak D call TRBD2 (6 bases). The source of this sequence is a woman in her 30s with COVID-19, enrolled during active disease. The sequencing input was peripheral blood. CDR3 nucleotides: TGTGCCAGTAGTACTAGCGATACGAAGTTCTTC. This gives the protein CASSTSDTKFF.